A selection of T cell receptor beta chains follows, all from one sample in a study of cytomegalovirus exposure and HLA in healthy donors. Here immunoSEQ multiplex PCR was the method, and the copy in TCRdb shows in-frame clones only, minus some. The sample includes roughly 160,000 clones, roughly 80% seen only once; the top ten take approximately 7%. The specimen was PBMCs. The receptors come from a woman in her twenties or thirties in good health and CMV-seropositive. CDR3s include the opening cysteine and the closing phenylalanine or tryptophan. The D gene is left open where the match is weak. Expanded clones are given a class, and other clones once, few, many or no size at all.

D	V	size	J	DNA	CDR3
NA	TRBV4-3	NA	TRBJ1-2	TGCGCCAGCAGCCAAGGGGGCGCTTATGGCTACACCTTC	CASSQGGAYGYTF
NA	TRBV9	NA	TRBJ2-3	TGTGCCAGCAGCGTAGGTCCCGTTGGCACAGATACGCAGTATTTT	CASSVGPVGTDTQYF
TRBD2	TRBV5-1	NA	TRBJ2-5	TGCGCCAGCAGCTTGTGGGCTAGCGGCCAAGAGACCCAGTACTTC	CASSLWASGQETQYF
NA	TRBV6-6	NA	TRBJ1-4	TGTGCCAGCAGTTACGTGGGTCAGGGAAATGAAAAACTGTTTTTT	CASSYVGQGNEKLFF
NA	TRBV10-3	NA	TRBJ2-5	TGTGCCATCAGTGGGGGCAGGGTCCAAGAGACCCAGTACTTC	CAISGGRVQETQYF
NA	TRBV7-9	NA	TRBJ2-7	TGTGCCAGCACCCTTACAGGGCAGACCCACGAGTACTTC	CASTLTGQTHEYF
NA	TRBV6-1	NA	TRBJ2-7	TGTGCCAGCAGTGGTCAGGGGAACTCCTACGAGCAGTACTTC	CASSGQGNSYEQYF
NA	TRBV5-1	NA	TRBJ1-5	TGCGCCAGCAGCTGGCGACAGTCTAATCAGCAGAATAGCAATCAGCCCCAGCATTTT	CASSWRQSNQQNSNQPQHF
NA	TRBV7-3	once	TRBJ2-3	TGTGCCAGCAGCTTAACCGGGGGACTCACAGATACGCAGTATTTT	CASSLTGGLTDTQYF
TRBD2	TRBV11-2	once	TRBJ2-7	TGTGCCAGCAGCTTGGGGGGGACCTACGAGCAGTACTTC	CASSLGGTYEQYF
NA	TRBV2	NA	TRBJ1-5	TGTGCCAGTATGCAGGGGTCCAATCAGCCCCAGCATTTT	CASMQGSNQPQHF
NA	TRBV21-1	NA	TRBJ1-5	TGTGCCAGCAGCAAACCTGATCGGCCCAAGGAGGTCCGCAACCAGCCCCAGCATTTT	CASSKPDRPKEVRNQPQHF
TRBD1	TRBV30	NA	TRBJ1-1	TGTGCCTGGACTCTGACAGGGGTGAACACTGAAGCTTTCTTT	CAWTLTGVNTEAFF
NA	TRBV4-1	NA	TRBJ2-7	TGCGCCAGCAGCCAGCCAGGGCCCTACGAGCAGTACTTC	CASSQPGPYEQYF
NA	TRBV11-2	NA	TRBJ1-4	TGTGCCAGCAGACGAGGGTTTGGAGGGGAAAAACTGTTTTTT	CASRRGFGGEKLFF
NA	TRBV23-1	NA	TRBJ2-5	TGCGCCAGCAGTCAAGTCGTTGGCCAGGGAAAGAAGACCCAGTACTTC	CASSQVVGQGKKTQYF
NA	TRBV5-4	few	TRBJ1-2	TGTGCCAGCAGCTTTAGTAGCTATGGCTACACCTTC	CASSFSSYGYTF
NA	TRBV5-4	few	TRBJ1-1	TGTGCCAGCACCATGAACACTGAAGCTTTCTTT	CASTMNTEAFF
NA	TRBV5-4	NA	TRBJ1-6	TGTGCCAGCAGGACAGGTAGCTCCTATAATTCACCCCTCCACTTT	CASRTGSSYNSPLHF
NA	TRBV6-6	once	TRBJ1-2	TGTGCCAGCAGTTACTCACAGACCTCCTTTAACTATGGCTACACCTTC	CASSYSQTSFNYGYTF
NA	TRBV6-6	NA	TRBJ1-6	TGTGCCAGCAAGGTTCGCGGGCAGACAAATTCACCCCTCCACTTT	CASKVRGQTNSPLHF
NA	TRBV28	few	TRBJ1-1	TGTGCCAGCAGTTTGATGGGCGGAGGTACTGAAGCTTTCTTT	CASSLMGGGTEAFF
TRBD2	TRBV4-1	NA	TRBJ2-1	TGCGCCAGCAGCATCCGGACTAGCGGGGGGTTAATCTACAATGAGCAGTTCTTC	CASSIRTSGGLIYNEQFF
TRBD1	TRBV6-6	NA	TRBJ1-2	TGTGCCAGCAGTTACGTGCAGGGGGATGGCTACACCTTC	CASSYVQGDGYTF
NA	TRBV5-6	few	TRBJ1-2	TGTGCCAGCAGCTTGAGGTTCGGGGACAAACCTATTCGCAGATTC	CASSLRFGDKPIRRF
NA	TRBV19	NA	TRBJ1-1	TGTGCCAGTAGTACCCACGGGGGGCGGACTGAAGCTTTCTTT	CASSTHGGRTEAFF
TRBD1	TRBV18	once	TRBJ1-1	TGTGCCAGCTCACAGGGACAGGGGGCGACTGAAGCTTTCTTT	CASSQGQGATEAFF
NA	TRBV5-1	NA	TRBJ1-5	TGCGCCAGCAGCTATGGACACGGATCTAATCAGCCCCAGCATTTT	CASSYGHGSNQPQHF
TRBD1	TRBV7-9	once	TRBJ1-2	TGTTCCAGCAGCCTCGGACAGGGGAAAACCTTC	CSSSLGQGKTF
TRBD2	TRBV5-7	NA	TRBJ2-7	TGTGCCAGCAGTCACGGGGGGGCTGGGGAGCAGTACTTC	CASSHGGAGEQYF
TRBD1	TRBV7-2	NA	TRBJ1-3	TGTGCCAGCAGCCCGGGACAGGGCCATGGAAACACCATATATTTT	CASSPGQGHGNTIYF
TRBD1	TRBV29-1	NA	TRBJ1-6	TGCAGCGTTAGACAGGGGGCTGGATCACCCCTCCACTTT	CSVRQGAGSPLHF
TRBD1	TRBV19	NA	TRBJ1-2	TGTGCCAGTAGGGGACAGGTCTATGGCTACACCTTC	CASRGQVYGYTF
TRBD2	TRBV6-1	NA	TRBJ2-7	TGTGCCAGCAGTGAATTGGAGATAGCGGGCCTTTACTACGAGCAGTACTTC	CASSELEIAGLYYEQYF
TRBD2	TRBV7-9	few	TRBJ2-2	TGTGCCAGCAGCCGTAGCGGGGGGGCCGCGACCGGGGAGCTGTTTTTT	CASSRSGGAATGELFF
NA	TRBV7-2	NA	TRBJ2-3	TGTGCCAGCAGCCCACAGGGGAGGACAGATACGCAGTATTTT	CASSPQGRTDTQYF
NA	TRBV25-1	NA	TRBJ2-7	TGTGCCAGCAGTGAATCTCGGGGTACGCACGAGCAGTACTTC	CASSESRGTHEQYF
TRBD1	TRBV27	NA	TRBJ2-7	TGTGCCAGCAGTTTATTGCGACAGGGGGCCTACGAGCAGTACTTC	CASSLLRQGAYEQYF
TRBD1	TRBV7-9	NA	TRBJ1-2	TGTGCCAGCAGACTTCCCGGGACAGGGCCCGGTAACTATGGCTACACCTTC	CASRLPGTGPGNYGYTF
TRBD1	TRBV7-9	NA	TRBJ2-2	TGTGCCAGCAGCTCGACAGGGGGGGCCGGGGAGCTGTTTTTT	CASSSTGGAGELFF
NA	TRBV5-4	NA	TRBJ1-3	TGTGCCAGCAGCTCTCCGGGAAACACCATATATTTT	CASSSPGNTIYF
NA	TRBV6-1	NA	TRBJ1-1	TGTGCCAGCTCTCGGACAGCGAACACTGAAGCTTTCTTT	CASSRTANTEAFF
TRBD2	TRBV30	NA	TRBJ2-5	TGTGCTCCCAGAGCCGGGGGGCAAGAGACCCAGTACTTC	CAPRAGGQETQYF
NA	TRBV19	NA	TRBJ1-5	TGTGCCAGTAGTATGTTTTGGGGGGATCAGCCCCAGCATTTT	CASSMFWGDQPQHF
TRBD1	TRBV2	once	TRBJ1-5	TGTGCCAGCAGCCAACAGGGGAACAATCAGCCCCAGCATTTT	CASSQQGNNQPQHF
TRBD2	TRBV2	NA	TRBJ2-2	TGTGCCGGCCGGGAGGGTCCTAACACCGGGGAGCTGTTTTTT	CAGREGPNTGELFF
TRBD1	TRBV10-3	NA	TRBJ1-2	TGTGCCACCCTACTGACAGGGGCCCAGGGCTATGGCTACACCTTC	CATLLTGAQGYGYTF
NA	TRBV9	NA	TRBJ2-1	TGTGCCAGCAGCGCCGGGACTGGTAGGGGCAATGAGCAGTTCTTC	CASSAGTGRGNEQFF
NA	TRBV2	NA	TRBJ1-2	TGTGCCAGCAGTCCCCGGGGGGAGGCTGGCTACACCTTC	CASSPRGEAGYTF
TRBD2	TRBV11-3	NA	TRBJ2-1	TGTGCCAGCAGCTTTAGCGGGAGTTTCGGCAATGAGCAGTTCTTC	CASSFSGSFGNEQFF
TRBD1	TRBV5-5	NA	TRBJ1-1	TGTGCCAGCAGCTTGTCCCCCCTGACAGGGTTGAACACTGAAGCTTTCTTT	CASSLSPLTGLNTEAFF